This T cell receptor (beta chain) was sequenced in a study of T-cell memory formation after mild COVID-19. Study observations and caveats: Pre-infection memory carried some responding clones, suggesting that cross-reactive memory joined. From day 15 to 85, contracting clones were balanced between CD4 and CD8, whereas later expanders leaned toward CD4+. Mostly located in CM and EM were contracting CD4+ clones, with contracting CD8+ clones located in EMRA.

The CDR3 runs to 13 residues. V was trimmed by 2 bases and J by 5 bases, leaving 9 bases between them. Libraries for TCRalpha and TCRbeta carried sample barcodes and unique molecular identifiers via 5'RACE. TCRdb processed the 5' RACE reads anew with MiXCR; each CDR3 protein has one entry. The sample gives some 120,000 distinct CDR3 sequences, roughly 6% of which show up once; 2.2% is in the top ten. In its sample, this clonotype was seen many times. Its antigen is not known. Material for sequencing was PBMCs or a T cell subset sorted from them (not recorded which). This sequence was found in an adult woman who had mild COVID-19 (a few samples of this study predate the infection). Cell type and time point are not known. This chain uses TRBV12-3 or TRBV12-4 with TRBJ2-5; the D is unclear. This CDR3 is CASSLSPMETQYF. As DNA, the CDR3 is TGTGCCAGCAGTTTAAGCCCAATGGAGACCCAGTACTTC.